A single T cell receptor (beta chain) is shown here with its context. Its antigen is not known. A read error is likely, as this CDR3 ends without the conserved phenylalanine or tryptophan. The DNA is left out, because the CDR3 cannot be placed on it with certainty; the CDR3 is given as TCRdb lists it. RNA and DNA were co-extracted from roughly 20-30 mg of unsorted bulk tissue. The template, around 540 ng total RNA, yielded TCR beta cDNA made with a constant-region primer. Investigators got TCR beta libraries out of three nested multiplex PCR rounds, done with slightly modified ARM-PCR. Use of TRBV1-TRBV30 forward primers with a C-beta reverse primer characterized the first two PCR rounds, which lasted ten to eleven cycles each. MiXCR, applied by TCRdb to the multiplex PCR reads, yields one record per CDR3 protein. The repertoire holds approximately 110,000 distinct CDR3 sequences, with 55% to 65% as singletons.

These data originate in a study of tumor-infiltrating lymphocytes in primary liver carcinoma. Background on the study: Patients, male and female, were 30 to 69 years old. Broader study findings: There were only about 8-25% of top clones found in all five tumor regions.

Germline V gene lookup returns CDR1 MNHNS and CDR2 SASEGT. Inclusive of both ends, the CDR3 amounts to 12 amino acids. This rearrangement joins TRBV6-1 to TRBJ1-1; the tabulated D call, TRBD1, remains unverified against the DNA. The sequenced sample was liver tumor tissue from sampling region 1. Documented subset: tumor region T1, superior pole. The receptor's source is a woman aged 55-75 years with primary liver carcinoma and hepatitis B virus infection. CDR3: CASSEVGTLPNI.